This T cell receptor beta chain emerged from a study of cytomegalovirus exposure and HLA in healthy donors (dated by TCRdb to the late 2010s). A note on the overall study: An earlier analysis of approximately 600 of the donors reported 250 to 350 Gb of sequence data and some 100 million unique TCR beta sequences from 150 million to 200 million T cells. An early release covering roughly 600 HLA-typed donors comprised roughly 300 gigabases of sequencing data and roughly 86 million unique TCR sequences. Of the 300 to 400 genotyped donors, approximately 80% fell in the genetic ancestry cluster associated with self-reported Caucasian donors. The study was designed to test whether signatures of past pathogen exposure could be identified by cataloging public T cell receptors. Using immunosequencing, the study profiled T cell repertoires from 500 to 800 subjects and related those repertoires to cytomegalovirus serostatus. A separate validation cohort of 100 to 150 different subjects was used in addition to the roughly 620-subject first cohort. The study combined high-throughput TCR immunosequencing, statistical association of individual TCRs with disease status, and machine learning to predict cytomegalovirus infection status. In a later analysis, previously published TCR beta repertoires from 550 to 700 donors were re-analyzed and high-resolution HLA genotyping was added so that TCR occurrence patterns could be studied. The later analysis used no new phenotypic data to find candidate immune exposures, relying instead on TCR beta sequences and their occurrence across donors. To decide whether each TCR beta V gene segment behaved as functional or pseudogenic, an earlier analysis of some 600 of the donors relied on high-throughput TCR beta sequencing. Donor age, sex, ethnicity and CMV serostatus were compiled together with the repertoire data. A later genetic analysis took genome-wide SNP genotypes for about 65% of the 666 donors and used that subset as a discovery cohort. All discovery cohort repertoires had been generated on a single sequencing platform. Both class I and class II loci were covered by HLA typing, at four-digit resolution. Typing coverage varied by locus: roughly 629-640 donors for A, B, C, DRB1 and DQB1; more than 500 for DQA1; 600 to 610 for DPA1; 450 to 480 for DPB1. Roughly 5 DR-DQ haplotypes were handled as single units for association and clustering because linkage in the cohort was strong. Across 398 genotyped donors of the cohort, an average of roughly 250,000 unique TCR beta nucleotide sequences per donor were sequenced, and roughly 20% of those sequences were non-productive.

Paper-wide results and their limitations: According to a later genetic analysis, donors in an Asian-associated ancestry cluster had fewer N-insertions in productive TCRs than the approximately 690-donor mean. Across donors, most TCR sequences were observed very rarely, whereas some public TCRs were present in many individuals. Because counts were too low, roughly 16 rarely observed V segments, including chromosome 9 orphons, were left out of the earlier analysis of about 620 of the donors. V-gene and J-gene trimming of TCR beta chains was associated with a missense DCLRE1C variant in a later genetic analysis, and the association was replicated in an independent cohort. A total of 164 TCR beta chains were listed by the study as associated with cytomegalovirus. In this cohort, only TCR beta chains were sequenced, and detectable features were limited by the absence of alpha or paired-chain data. Because some donors lacked HLA typing at each locus, the association tests relied only on the typed subset. A cluster of highly shared sequence variants was judged likely to represent a technical artifact of the sequencing pipeline. CMV serostatus was the only immune exposure information available for the cohort. It was suggested by the authors that the approach could potentially be generalized to other disease states and immunological phenotypes. Several of the top co-occurrence clusters appeared to be linked to parvovirus B19, influenza, CMV and Epstein-Barr virus, according to a later analysis. In vitro tests confirmed that three of the cytomegalovirus-associated TCR beta chains recognize cytomegalovirus antigens. Specific HLA alleles were associated with roughly 16,000 TCR beta sequences at a false discovery rate of 0.05 in a later analysis. Roughly uniform sequencing depth across donors was assumed in presence/absence analyses, although this assumption may not hold. Most CMV-associated TCR beta chains appeared to be HLA-restricted in a later analysis, and the HLA associations seemed to be driven largely by CMV exposure. Cytomegalovirus status was reported to be diagnosed by the classifier with high specificity and sensitivity in both the original and validation cohorts. A later analysis found that HLA-associated TCR beta chains were more clonally expanded and had lower generation probabilities than equally common non-associated chains. A further reported finding was that TCR beta sequences accurately predicted the HLA-A and HLA-B alleles for most subjects in the first cohort. Because the 87-base-pair reads could not distinguish some IMGT-functional V segments, including TRBV6-2 and TRBV6-3, those segments were excluded. Assigning TCR associations to individual alleles was difficult when HLA alleles, especially DR and DQ, strongly co-occurred. In a later analysis, the rate of TCR association differed among HLA loci, with DRB1 alleles having the most associated TCRs and HLA-C alleles having the fewest. Correlated functional status among segregating V segments might reflect linkage disequilibrium, but an unknown experimental factor could not be ruled out. In an earlier analysis of around 600 of the donors, most TCR beta V segments were observed in productive rearrangements about 87% or about 30% of the time, broadly matching IMGT annotations.

In total, more than 500 healthy bone marrow donors made up the cohort. All cohort members were sampled while nominally healthy, although unrecorded immune exposures were likely present. The donor tested CMV seronegative, placing the donor among the 350 or so seronegative members of the cohort. Every donor gave a peripheral blood sample, and the peripheral blood mononuclear cells from that sample were used for TCR beta sequencing. Genomic DNA extraction from the blood cell samples was performed with the Qiagen DNeasy Blood Extraction Kit. Concerning this clone itself: Its antigen is still unknown. No base qualities exist here, and no much larger clone lies one base off it.

Spanning cysteine to phenylalanine, the CDR3 consists of 16 amino acids. The kept DNA is CDR3 alone, 48 bases in frame from the first base. According to the germline V gene (reference sequence), CDR1 reads SSHAT and CDR2 reads FNYEAQ. Trimming costs V 1 base and J 1 base, and their ends lie 13 bases apart. The library was obtained by the immunoSEQ multiplex PCR assay. For the multiplex PCR, a mixture combining 60 forward primers for TCR Vbeta segments and 13 reverse primers for TCR Jbeta segments was used. The CDR3 region of rearranged TCR beta genes was amplified from genomic DNA with a multiplex PCR assay. Amplified TCR beta libraries were sequenced as 87-base-pair reads on the Illumina HiSeq System. Per the authors' processing: A later analysis counted tens of millions of unique TCR beta chains across the 666 repertoires, and some 12 million of these chains were shared by at least two donors. Raw reads were error-corrected and collapsed into unique sequences by a nearest-neighbor algorithm in which closely related sequences were merged to remove PCR and sequencing errors. CDR3 sequences were aligned to IMGT reference sequences to assign V, D and J gene segments. Each retained sequence needed at least a six-nucleotide match to both a V gene segment and a J gene segment. A rearrangement was called productive if the CDR3 had no stop codons and remained in frame with V and J, and every other rearrangement was called non-productive. Following IMGT convention, CDR3 was defined as the stretch from the second conserved V-encoded cysteine to the conserved J-encoded phenylalanine. The earlier analysis of 500 to 650 of the donors excluded any sequence lacking an unambiguous match to a single V gene segment. In an earlier analysis of approximately 610 of the donors, V segments were called functional above 56.7% productive rearrangements and were called segregating when the between-donor standard deviation exceeded 5%. A statistical classification framework was built to diagnose cytomegalovirus status from the catalog of TCR beta chain sequences. A later analysis assigned V and J genes by comparing TCR nucleotide sequences with IMGT/GENE-DB human TR gene sequences. Using the TCRdist pipeline, a later analysis assigned CDR3 sequences along with most-parsimonious VDJ recombination scenarios. In a later analysis, each TCR beta chain was defined by its CDR3 amino acid sequence together with its V-gene family, and reads without a unique V-gene family were excluded. A later analysis removed 600 or so highly shared, low-generation-probability nucleotide sequences to deal with suspected cross-contamination and a sequencing artifact. For each public chain, a later analysis derived a clonal expansion index from normalized ranks of inferred template counts within each repertoire. A later analysis computed generation probabilities with a VDJ recombination model fitted to out-of-frame rearrangements, and checked the results against IGoR. In a later analysis, hypergeometric tests were used to score TCR-TCR, TCR-HLA and TCR-CMV co-occurrence, with a repertoire-size bias correction applied to TCR pairs. To estimate false discovery rates, a later analysis permuted the HLA or CMV assignments 20 times. In a later analysis, co-occurring TCRs were grouped with DBSCAN, and TCRdist sequence similarity was added when clustering was performed within HLA-allele-positive subsets. Repertoires with fewer than 30,000 or more than 120,000 public chains, plus five repertoires with anomalous nucleotide sharing, were excluded from co-occurrence clustering. What TCRdb holds here is the immuneACCESS table cut down to in-frame rearrangements. Part of the clones is not present; checked against another copy, under half of the missing clones reflect an unresolved V gene, and the others are unexplained. V and J calls plus clone size are reproduced from that table; the DNA served to infer D and trimming. The sample table contains over 150,000 clones; only one count was recorded for 60% to 80% of them. Clones ranked in the top ten supply approximately 1.4% of the sample.

Sequencing input: PBMCs. The chain is made from TRBV7-7 and TRBJ2-5; no D gene call is confident. This receptor was taken from a man aged 60-69 years in good health and CMV-seronegative. The DNA reads as follows: TGTGCCAGCAGCTTAGATCCCTCCCAGTCCCAAGAGACCCAGTACTTC. This translates into CASSLDPSQSQETQYF.